This T cell receptor beta chain emerged from a study of blood T cell repertoires in COVID-19 (dated by TCRdb to 2018 to 2020). With regard to the full study: Collaborator samples came from the United States, Italy and Spain and covered acute and convalescent phases of COVID-19. The prospective study material was composed of cDNA or gDNA derived from T cells, B-cell-depleted T cells, or PBMCs. The dataset comprised deeply sampled blood TCRbeta repertoires from subjects exposed to, actively infected with, or recovered from COVID-19. The repertoires were released in a freely available public database meant as a resource for research on the immune response to SARS-CoV-2. The samples were drawn from two sources: the first 160 participants of the ongoing ImmuneRACE study, and 950 to 1,500 subjects contributed by 6 global collaborators. Nearly every sample came with metadata listing a de-identified subject ID, COVID-19 status, age in years and sex. Where available, HLA class I and class II types were obtained from metadata supplied by the sample provider rather than from assay-based typing. Results and caveats for the whole study, not just this receptor: How much clinical and demographic metadata was included differed by source and by participant, and the metadata was provided uncurated.

Each collaborating institution followed its own protocols to collect whole blood in K2EDTA tubes. Collaborator samples were shipped for TCRbeta analysis as frozen whole blood, isolated PBMCs, or DNA extracted from either sample type. TCRbeta CDR3 regions were amplified from genomic DNA using the immunoSEQ Assay, a bias-controlled multiplex PCR. The source study handled its data this way. The number of nucleated cells in each sample was estimated by amplification of reference gene primers within the assay. To quantify the absolute abundance of each unique TCRbeta CDR3 rearrangement, sequence reads were collapsed and filtered. For each sample, productive Simpson clonality was calculated as the square root of Simpson's diversity index across productive rearrangements. The source is immuneACCESS, and TCRdb retained only in-frame sequences with V and J called. Part of the clones is not carried over; for the studies checked, unresolved V genes explain less than half of this, and the remainder is unexplained. V and J calls and clone size are as listed in that table; D and trimming were resolved from the DNA. This sample gives around 160,000 clones in total; around nine tenths of them show up just once. 2% to 2.5% of the sample is held by the ten biggest clonotypes.

This clone has only one observation. Which antigen it targets is not known. No base-level quality is on record; no much larger clone is a single base apart. CDR1 and CDR2 are drawn from the germline V gene: MGHDK, SYGVNS. The CDR3 holds 15 amino acids from the cysteine to the phenylalanine. Only the CDR3 part of the read is kept: 45 bases, read in frame from the first base. For this chain, trimming is 5 bases at the V end and 12 bases at the J end, and the number of junction bases without a gene match is 16. The rearrangement joined TRBV25-1 to TRBJ2-1, and 7 junction bases match TRBD1. The material sequenced was peripheral blood. This TCR was sampled from a human donor in a cohort sampled during active COVID-19. Here the CDR3 is given as CASSRQGKGLEAQFF. The DNA sequence is TGTGCCAGCAGTAGACAGGGTAAGGGCTTGGAGGCGCAGTTCTTC.